Below, one TCR beta chain is given with its context. The CDR3 sequence is 15 residues long. The germline gives CDR1 SEHNR, CDR2 FQNEAQ (reference sequence). V was shortened by 1 base and J by 3 bases, with 9 bases between the two germline ends. The data were taken from a study of blood T cell repertoires in COVID-19. TCRdb's table, derived via immunoSEQ multiplex PCR, lists solely in-frame clones and lacks some. The sample holds 150,000 to 200,000 clones, around 81% seen once. The receptor was isolated from a man aged 40-50 years who had recovered from COVID-19. This chain uses TRBV7-9 with TRBJ1-4; D unresolved. Sequenced: PBMCs or T cells enriched from blood (not recorded which). The CDR3 sequence is CASSLVGVPNEKLFF. CDR3 nucleotides: TGTGCCAGCAGCTTAGTTGGAGTACCTAATGAAAAACTGTTTTTT.